Listed below are T cell receptor beta chains from one sample, sequenced in a study of blood T cell repertoires in COVID-19. Sequenced by immunoSEQ multiplex PCR; TCRdb stores in-frame clones only, minus some. The repertoire holds 150,000 to 200,000 clones, 85% to 90% seen once, with roughly 2.9% in the top ten. The sample consisted of peripheral blood. These receptors were collected from a young woman with active or convalescent COVID-19. Both conserved end residues are part of each CDR3. Fields, in order: D gene, clone size, J gene, V gene, CDR3 DNA, CDR3 protein. The D gene is left open where the match is weak. Some rows mark clone size as missing; the rest say once, few, many or name a class of expanded clone.

D gene: -
clone size: -
J gene: TRBJ2-1
V gene: TRBV6-4
CDR3 DNA: TGTGCCAGCGGGGGTGACGGGAGCCGTGATGAGCAGTTCTTC
CDR3 protein: CASGGDGSRDEQFF

D gene: TRBD2
clone size: -
J gene: TRBJ2-1
V gene: TRBV28
CDR3 DNA: TGTGCCAGCAGTCCACCTAGCGGGAGGGCCGACAATGAGCAGTTCTTC
CDR3 protein: CASSPPSGRADNEQFF

D gene: TRBD1
clone size: few
J gene: TRBJ2-7
V gene: TRBV6-5
CDR3 DNA: TGTGCCAGCAGTTACGGGACAGGGATCTACGAGCAGTACTTC
CDR3 protein: CASSYGTGIYEQYF

D gene: -
clone size: once
J gene: TRBJ1-1
V gene: TRBV11-2
CDR3 DNA: TGTGCCAGCAGCTTCAATGACGGGGGGGTTGAAGCTTTCTTT
CDR3 protein: CASSFNDGGVEAFF

D gene: TRBD1
clone size: -
J gene: TRBJ1-2
V gene: TRBV4-2
CDR3 DNA: TGTGCCAGCAGCCCCAGGACAGGGGACTATGGCTACACCTTC
CDR3 protein: CASSPRTGDYGYTF

D gene: -
clone size: -
J gene: TRBJ1-1
V gene: TRBV18
CDR3 DNA: TGTGCCAGCTCACCGATTTTTGCGGGGGACACTGAAGCTTTCTTT
CDR3 protein: CASSPIFAGDTEAFF

D gene: TRBD1
clone size: -
J gene: TRBJ2-3
V gene: TRBV19
CDR3 DNA: TGTGCCAGTAGTATCCACGACAGGGTATACACAGATACGCAGTATTTT
CDR3 protein: CASSIHDRVYTDTQYF

D gene: TRBD1
clone size: -
J gene: TRBJ1-5
V gene: TRBV19
CDR3 DNA: TGTGCCAGTAACTCGGACAGGACGAATCAGCCCCAGCATTTT
CDR3 protein: CASNSDRTNQPQHF

D gene: -
clone size: -
J gene: TRBJ1-5
V gene: TRBV2
CDR3 DNA: TGTGCCAGCAGAGGCAGGGGAGTGAGCAATCAGCCCCAGCATTTT
CDR3 protein: CASRGRGVSNQPQHF

D gene: -
clone size: -
J gene: TRBJ1-5
V gene: TRBV20-1
CDR3 DNA: TGCAGTGCTAGTCGGGGATGGCCGGATCAGCCCCAGCATTTT
CDR3 protein: CSASRGWPDQPQHF

D gene: -
clone size: -
J gene: TRBJ1-1
V gene: TRBV5-1
CDR3 DNA: TGCGCCAGCAGCGAGAACGGGGTGGTGAGGGACACTGAAGCTTTCTTT
CDR3 protein: CASSENGVVRDTEAFF

D gene: TRBD1
clone size: -
J gene: TRBJ2-5
V gene: TRBV14
CDR3 DNA: TGTGCCAGCAGCCAAGATCGGACAGGGTATCTGGAGACCCAGTACTTC
CDR3 protein: CASSQDRTGYLETQYF

D gene: -
clone size: -
J gene: TRBJ2-7
V gene: TRBV5-1
CDR3 DNA: TGCGCCAGCAGCAACACAGGGAGCGGCGAGCAGTACTTC
CDR3 protein: CASSNTGSGEQYF

D gene: -
clone size: -
J gene: TRBJ1-5
V gene: TRBV25-1
CDR3 DNA: TGTGCCAGCAGTGGGGGAGGGGGCAATCAGCCCCAGCATTTT
CDR3 protein: CASSGGGGNQPQHF

D gene: -
clone size: -
J gene: TRBJ1-1
V gene: TRBV28
CDR3 DNA: TGTGCCAGCAGTTTGCCCCGACTGGTGAACACTGAAGCTTTCTTT
CDR3 protein: CASSLPRLVNTEAFF

D gene: TRBD1
clone size: -
J gene: TRBJ2-3
V gene: TRBV24-1
CDR3 DNA: TGTGCCACCAGTCCAAACCCCGGGACAGGGGGCACAGATACGCAGTATTTT
CDR3 protein: CATSPNPGTGGTDTQYF

D gene: TRBD1
clone size: few
J gene: TRBJ2-2
V gene: TRBV28
CDR3 DNA: TGTGCCAGCAGATATACCCAGGGGGCCGACACCGGGGAGCTGTTTTTT
CDR3 protein: CASRYTQGADTGELFF

D gene: TRBD2
clone size: -
J gene: TRBJ2-1
V gene: TRBV19
CDR3 DNA: TGTGCCAGTAGTATGTGGTGGCTAGCGGGAGGGGAGGGCAATGAGCAGTTCTTC
CDR3 protein: CASSMWWLAGGEGNEQFF

D gene: TRBD2
clone size: -
J gene: TRBJ2-1
V gene: TRBV28
CDR3 DNA: TGTGCCAGCACCCTTAATCGGCTAGCGGGAGATGGGGAGCAGTTCTTC
CDR3 protein: CASTLNRLAGDGEQFF

D gene: -
clone size: -
J gene: TRBJ1-4
V gene: TRBV5-1
CDR3 DNA: TGCGCCAGCAGCTTGGACAGGGCCACTAATGAAAAACTGTTTTTT
CDR3 protein: CASSLDRATNEKLFF

D gene: TRBD2
clone size: -
J gene: TRBJ2-3
V gene: TRBV10-2
CDR3 DNA: TGCGCCAGCAGTGTTTCTACTAGCGGCGATACGCAGTATTTT
CDR3 protein: CASSVSTSGDTQYF

D gene: TRBD2
clone size: -
J gene: TRBJ2-3
V gene: TRBV6-5
CDR3 DNA: TGTGCCAGCGCTCGTAGCGGGAGTTTGTCAGATACGCAGTATTTT
CDR3 protein: CASARSGSLSDTQYF

D gene: -
clone size: -
J gene: TRBJ2-1
V gene: TRBV18
CDR3 DNA: TGTGCCAGCGGGATAGCGGACTCTGGCAATGAGCAGTTCTTC
CDR3 protein: CASGIADSGNEQFF

D gene: -
clone size: -
J gene: TRBJ1-4
V gene: TRBV3-1/TRBV3-2
CDR3 DNA: TGTGCCAGCAACCCCTCAAAGGGGGACACCGTCAATGAAAAACTGTTTTTT
CDR3 protein: CASNPSKGDTVNEKLFF

D gene: TRBD1
clone size: -
J gene: TRBJ2-3
V gene: TRBV6-5
CDR3 DNA: TGTGCCAGCAGACGACCGGGACAGGGCGCAGATACGCAGTATTTT
CDR3 protein: CASRRPGQGADTQYF

D gene: TRBD1
clone size: -
J gene: TRBJ2-5
V gene: TRBV18
CDR3 DNA: TGTGCCAGCTCACCATTCAAGGGACAGGGATCAGAGACCCAGTACTTC
CDR3 protein: CASSPFKGQGSETQYF

D gene: TRBD1
clone size: -
J gene: TRBJ1-1
V gene: TRBV7-2
CDR3 DNA: TGTGCCAGCAGCACGACCTCGGGACAGGGAAAGACAGCTTTCTTT
CDR3 protein: CASSTTSGQGKTAFF

D gene: -
clone size: -
J gene: TRBJ1-1
V gene: TRBV27
CDR3 DNA: TGTGCCAGCAGTTTGGAGGTGGGCACTGAAGCTTTCTTT
CDR3 protein: CASSLEVGTEAFF

D gene: -
clone size: -
J gene: TRBJ2-7
V gene: TRBV2
CDR3 DNA: TGTGCCAGCAGCCTTCGACACTCCTACGAGCAGTACTTC
CDR3 protein: CASSLRHSYEQYF

D gene: -
clone size: -
J gene: TRBJ2-2
V gene: TRBV24-1
CDR3 DNA: TGTGCCACCCGGGACACTAGGAACACCGGGGAGCTGTTTTTT
CDR3 protein: CATRDTRNTGELFF

D gene: TRBD1
clone size: -
J gene: TRBJ1-5
V gene: TRBV15
CDR3 DNA: TGTGCCACCAGCAGGGACAGGAATAGCAATCAGCCCCAGCATTTT
CDR3 protein: CATSRDRNSNQPQHF

D gene: -
clone size: -
J gene: TRBJ1-1
V gene: TRBV12-3/TRBV12-4
CDR3 DNA: TGTGCCAGCAGTTTGTACAAGAACACTGAAGCTTTCTTT
CDR3 protein: CASSLYKNTEAFF

D gene: TRBD2
clone size: -
J gene: TRBJ2-2
V gene: TRBV28
CDR3 DNA: TGTGCCAGCAGTTTCCCAACTAGCGGGGACACCGGGGAGCTGTTTTTT
CDR3 protein: CASSFPTSGDTGELFF

D gene: -
clone size: -
J gene: TRBJ1-1
V gene: TRBV5-1
CDR3 DNA: TGCGCCAGCAGCTTATCTCCGGGGTCGTACACTGAAGCTTTCTTT
CDR3 protein: CASSLSPGSYTEAFF

D gene: TRBD2
clone size: -
J gene: TRBJ2-4
V gene: TRBV5-1
CDR3 DNA: TGCGCCAGCAGCTTGGAGGGGGCGGGAGGGCCCGGAAACATTCAGTACTTC
CDR3 protein: CASSLEGAGGPGNIQYF

D gene: TRBD1
clone size: few
J gene: TRBJ2-5
V gene: TRBV4-1
CDR3 DNA: TGCGCCAGCAGCCAAGGGCTCCGGGCCAGGGGGGAGACCCAGTACTTC
CDR3 protein: CASSQGLRARGETQYF

D gene: -
clone size: once
J gene: TRBJ1-1
V gene: TRBV24-1
CDR3 DNA: TGTGCCACCAGTGATATGACAGGCAGGAACACTGAAGCTTTCTTT
CDR3 protein: CATSDMTGRNTEAFF

D gene: -
clone size: -
J gene: TRBJ1-6
V gene: TRBV6-5
CDR3 DNA: TGTGCCAGCAGTTACGGGGGGACGGGCCCACCCCTCCACTTT
CDR3 protein: CASSYGGTGPPLHF

D gene: -
clone size: -
J gene: TRBJ1-2
V gene: TRBV27
CDR3 DNA: TGTGCCAGCAGTGCACAGGGTTATGGCTACACCTTC
CDR3 protein: CASSAQGYGYTF

D gene: -
clone size: -
J gene: TRBJ1-2
V gene: TRBV19
CDR3 DNA: TGTGCCAGTAGTATAATAGGAGGGGACTATGGCTACACCTTC
CDR3 protein: CASSIIGGDYGYTF

D gene: TRBD2
clone size: -
J gene: TRBJ2-7
V gene: TRBV28
CDR3 DNA: TGTGCCAGCAGTTTATTAAGTGGGGCGGGGGTCGAGCAGTACTTC
CDR3 protein: CASSLLSGAGVEQYF

D gene: -
clone size: -
J gene: TRBJ2-1
V gene: TRBV15
CDR3 DNA: TGTGCCACCAGCAGAGTGTCGGGTGCGGCACAAGGCAATGAGCAGTTCTTC
CDR3 protein: CATSRVSGAAQGNEQFF

D gene: -
clone size: -
J gene: TRBJ1-1
V gene: TRBV6-5
CDR3 DNA: TGTGCCAGCAGTTACTCGCGCGGGGGCAACACTGAAGCTTTCTTT
CDR3 protein: CASSYSRGGNTEAFF

D gene: -
clone size: -
J gene: TRBJ2-1
V gene: TRBV14
CDR3 DNA: TGTGCCAGCAGCCAAGAAGGTGGGAGCTCCTACAATGAGCAGTTCTTC
CDR3 protein: CASSQEGGSSYNEQFF

D gene: TRBD2
clone size: -
J gene: TRBJ2-1
V gene: TRBV27
CDR3 DNA: TGTGCCAGCAGTTTACCGTCAACTAGCGGGAGACCCAATGAGCAGTTCTTC
CDR3 protein: CASSLPSTSGRPNEQFF

D gene: TRBD1
clone size: -
J gene: TRBJ1-2
V gene: TRBV5-5
CDR3 DNA: TGTGCCAGCAGTCAGGGGGACACCGTATATGGCTACACCTTC
CDR3 protein: CASSQGDTVYGYTF

D gene: -
clone size: -
J gene: TRBJ2-1
V gene: TRBV7-9
CDR3 DNA: TGTGCCAGCAGCTTTCAGCGGGTCTACAATGAGCAGTTCTTC
CDR3 protein: CASSFQRVYNEQFF

D gene: TRBD2
clone size: once
J gene: TRBJ2-5
V gene: TRBV5-6
CDR3 DNA: TGTGCCAGCAGCTTGTGGCGGGGGGCCATGATCCAAGAGACCCAGTACTTC
CDR3 protein: CASSLWRGAMIQETQYF

D gene: TRBD1
clone size: -
J gene: TRBJ2-5
V gene: TRBV5-1
CDR3 DNA: TGCGCCAGCAGCCCCCGGACAGGGGGCAGCGAGACCCAGTACTTC
CDR3 protein: CASSPRTGGSETQYF

D gene: -
clone size: once
J gene: TRBJ1-2
V gene: TRBV6-1
CDR3 DNA: TGTGCCAGCAGTGACGGTAACTATGGCTACACCTTC
CDR3 protein: CASSDGNYGYTF

D gene: -
clone size: -
J gene: TRBJ2-2
V gene: TRBV14
CDR3 DNA: TGTGCCAGCAGCCACATAACCGGGAACTTTTACGGGGAGCTGTTTTTT
CDR3 protein: CASSHITGNFYGELFF

D gene: TRBD1
clone size: -
J gene: TRBJ1-5
V gene: TRBV18
CDR3 DNA: TGTGCCAGCTCACGGGACAGGGATCAGCCCCAGCATTTT
CDR3 protein: CASSRDRDQPQHF

D gene: -
clone size: -
J gene: TRBJ2-2
V gene: TRBV2
CDR3 DNA: TGTGCCAGCAGTGAGTATAGGTACAGCGGGGAGCTGTTTTTT
CDR3 protein: CASSEYRYSGELFF

D gene: -
clone size: once
J gene: TRBJ1-4
V gene: TRBV7-9
CDR3 DNA: TGTGCCAGCAGCCCCCAACGGGGTGAAAAACTGTTTTTT
CDR3 protein: CASSPQRGEKLFF